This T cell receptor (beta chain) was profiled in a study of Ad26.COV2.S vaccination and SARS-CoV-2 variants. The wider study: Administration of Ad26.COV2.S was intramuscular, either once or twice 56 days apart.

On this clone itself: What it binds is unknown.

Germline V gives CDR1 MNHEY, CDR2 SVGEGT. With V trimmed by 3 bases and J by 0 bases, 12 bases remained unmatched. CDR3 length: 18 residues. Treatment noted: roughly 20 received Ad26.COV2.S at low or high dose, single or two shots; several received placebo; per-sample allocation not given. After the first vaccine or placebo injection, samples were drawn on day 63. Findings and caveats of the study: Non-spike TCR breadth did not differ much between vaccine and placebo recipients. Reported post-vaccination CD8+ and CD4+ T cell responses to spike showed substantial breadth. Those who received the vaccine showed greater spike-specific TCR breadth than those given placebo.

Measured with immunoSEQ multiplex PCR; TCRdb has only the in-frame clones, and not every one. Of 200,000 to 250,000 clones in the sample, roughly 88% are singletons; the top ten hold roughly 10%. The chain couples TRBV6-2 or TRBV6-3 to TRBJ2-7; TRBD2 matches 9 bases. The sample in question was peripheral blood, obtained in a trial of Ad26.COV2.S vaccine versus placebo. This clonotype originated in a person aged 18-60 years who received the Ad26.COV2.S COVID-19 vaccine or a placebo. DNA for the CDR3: TGTGCCAGCAGTTATGGGCTAGCGGGGACTCCGAACTCCTACGAGCAGTACTTC. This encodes CASSYGLAGTPNSYEQYF.